This T cell receptor beta chain originates from a study of metastatic and nonmetastatic thyroid tumors. Study overall: Blood and tumor or nodule tissue repertoires from malignant and benign thyroid patients were compared.

Until they underwent thyroid surgery, no patient had received any treatment. Under the authors' procedure: The study's classifier, a distant-metastasis tool for papillary thyroid cancer, was built using CDR3 differences across clinicopathological groups. TCRdb re-clonotyped the PCR reads through MiXCR. The V and J calls reflect TCRdb's pipeline rather than the authors' work. The table lists about 40,000 clones, roughly 13% of them singletons, with over 7.5% in the top ten. This clone was recorded many times. The CDR3 extends over 13 amino acids. Trimming removed 4 bases at V and 4 bases at J, with 8 bases between. The V gene's germline CDR1 is GTSNPN and CDR2 SVGIG (reference sequence).

The J gene is TRBJ1-6, the V gene TRBV30, with D possibly TRBD1 on 5 matching bases. The TCR sequence derives from a female donor with papillary thyroid cancer or a benign thyroid nodule (not recorded which). Some clones in this sample may be carry-over from other donors' samples. The material sequenced was blood. Here the CDR3 DNA reads TGTGCCTGGAAGGAGGGGTATAATTCACCCCTCCACTTT. Protein product: CAWKEGYNSPLHF. The full variable domain, rest sourced from reference TRBV30 and TRBJ1-6, is SQTIHQWPATLVQPVGSPLSLECTVEGTSNPNLYWYRQAAGRGLQLLFYSVGIGQISSEVPQNLSASRPQDRQFILSSKKLLLSDSGFYLCAWKEGYNSPLHFGNGTRLTVT.